The rows below give T cell receptor beta chains drawn from one sample of a study of T cell changes during pregnancy in multiple sclerosis. The table came from immunoSEQ multiplex PCR; TCRdb's copy has only in-frame clones and leaves some out. The repertoire holds 100,000 or so clones, with roughly 93% as singletons. Sequencing used peripheral blood, obtained in the third trimester of pregnancy. These receptors were obtained from a female donor with multiple sclerosis, enrolled in a pregnancy study. The CDR3 runs from the conserved cysteine through the conserved F or W. A D gene is named only where the DNA matches it firmly. The size entry is marked missing in some rows and otherwise reads once, few, many or a size class.

.,TRBV7-9,TRBD1,TRBJ2-7,CASSLATGGSEQYF,TGTGCCAGCAGCTTAGCAACAGGGGGCAGCGAGCAGTACTTC
.,TRBV19,TRBD2,TRBJ2-1,CASSTSGGEQFF,TGTGCCAGTAGTACGAGCGGGGGTGAGCAGTTCTTC
.,TRBV6-1,TRBD1,TRBJ2-3,CASRAGTGGTDTQYF,TGTGCCAGCAGGGCCGGGACAGGGGGCACAGATACGCAGTATTTT
.,TRBV28,.,TRBJ2-7,CASTGGDTAVYEQYF,TGTGCCAGCACCGGAGGCGATACCGCCGTATACGAGCAGTACTTC
.,TRBV28,TRBD2,TRBJ2-1,CATHAAGAGNEQFF,TGTGCCACGCACGCGGCGGGAGCAGGCAATGAGCAGTTCTTC
.,TRBV2,.,TRBJ2-7,CASSYRDNGLYEQYF,TGTGCCAGCAGTTACCGGGACAACGGGCTCTACGAGCAGTACTTC
.,TRBV6-1,TRBD1,TRBJ2-7,CASSRRGTQGVEQYF,TGTGCCAGCAGCCGGAGAGGGACGCAGGGGGTCGAGCAGTACTTC
.,TRBV11-2,.,TRBJ2-7,CASSLDLKGNEQYF,TGTGCCAGCAGCTTGGACTTAAAAGGAAACGAGCAGTACTTC
.,TRBV11-2,TRBD1,TRBJ2-7,CASSRQGANSYEQYF,TGTGCCAGCAGCCGACAGGGGGCCAACTCCTACGAGCAGTACTTC
once,TRBV19,.,TRBJ1-5,CASSGGHGNQPQHF,TGTGCCAGTAGCGGGGGGCACGGCAATCAGCCCCAGCATTTT
.,TRBV11-1,TRBD1,TRBJ2-1,CASSYPGQGSNEQFF,TGTGCCAGCAGTTATCCGGGACAGGGGTCCAATGAGCAGTTCTTC
.,TRBV9,TRBD2,TRBJ2-1,CASSVVGTSGSNEQFF,TGTGCCAGCAGCGTAGTCGGGACTAGCGGGAGCAATGAGCAGTTCTTC
.,TRBV29-1,.,TRBJ2-3,CSVERVRGKDTDTQYF,TGCAGCGTTGAGAGGGTACGGGGGAAAGACACAGATACGCAGTATTTT
.,TRBV5-6,.,TRBJ2-3,CASSLGSASRTTDTQYF,TGTGCCAGCAGTTTGGGGTCGGCTAGCAGAACCACAGATACGCAGTATTTT
.,TRBV4-3,.,TRBJ2-7,CASSPSSYPPTRQYF,TGCGCCAGCAGCCCATCGTCCTATCCTCCTACGAGGCAGTACTTC
.,TRBV7-9,TRBD1,TRBJ2-4,CASSPGQGLAKNIQYF,TGTGCCAGCAGCCCCGGACAGGGGCTAGCCAAAAACATTCAGTACTTC
.,TRBV6-4,TRBD1,TRBJ2-2,CASREPGQGAGTGELFF,TGTGCCAGCAGAGAACCGGGACAGGGGGCAGGCACCGGGGAGCTGTTTTTT
.,TRBV7-9,.,TRBJ1-1,CASSRETKNTEAFF,TGTGCCAGCAGCCGAGAGACAAAGAACACTGAAGCTTTCTTT
.,TRBV5-1,TRBD1,TRBJ1-2,CASSVTGTGIYGYTF,TGCGCCAGCAGCGTGACCGGGACAGGGATCTATGGCTACACCTTC
.,TRBV7-9,.,TRBJ2-1,CASKGGSSYNEQFF,TGTGCCAGCAAAGGAGGGAGCTCCTACAATGAGCAGTTCTTC
.,TRBV7-9,.,TRBJ2-7,CASSLVGGDEQYF,TGTGCCAGCAGCTTAGTTGGAGGGGACGAGCAGTACTTC
once,TRBV29-1,TRBD2,TRBJ2-3,CSAGTSSPTDTQYF,TGCAGCGCAGGGACTAGCTCGCCCACAGATACGCAGTATTTT
.,TRBV7-2,.,TRBJ1-1,CASSFGGNTEAFF,TGTGCCAGCAGCTTTGGCGGGAACACTGAAGCTTTCTTT
.,TRBV7-9,.,TRBJ2-3,CASSPLGADRYTDTQYF,TGTGCCAGCAGCCCCCTTGGAGCGGACCGATACACAGATACGCAGTATTTT
.,TRBV19,.,TRBJ2-7,CASSPLGTHYEQYF,TGTGCCAGTAGTCCACTGGGGACACACTACGAGCAGTACTTC
once,TRBV9,.,TRBJ2-3,CASSPGGATDTQYF,TGTGCCAGCAGCCCTGGAGGCGCCACAGATACGCAGTATTTT
.,TRBV15,.,TRBJ2-1,CATSRGGLASNEQFF,TGTGCCACCAGCAGGGGGGGGCTAGCAAGCAATGAGCAGTTCTTC
.,TRBV10-3,.,TRBJ2-1,CAIALQRRDSYNEQFF,TGTGCCATCGCTCTCCAGCGGAGAGACTCCTACAATGAGCAGTTCTTC
.,TRBV9,TRBD1,TRBJ1-1,CASSVEGARIDTEAFF,TGTGCCAGCAGCGTAGAGGGGGCGCGGATAGACACTGAAGCTTTCTTT
.,TRBV6-1,.,TRBJ1-5,CASREGGVPQHF,TGTGCCAGCAGGGAGGGGGGGGTACCCCAGCATTTT
.,TRBV27,.,TRBJ1-5,CASRTTFSNQPQHF,TGTGCCAGCAGGACAACCTTTAGCAATCAGCCCCAGCATTTT
.,TRBV6-5,.,TRBJ2-7,CASSSRQGTAPYEQYF,TGTGCCAGCAGTTCTCGCCAGGGAACGGCGCCTTACGAGCAGTACTTC
.,TRBV5-6,.,TRBJ2-6,CASSFPGPGANVLTF,TGTGCCAGCAGCTTCCCAGGGCCTGGGGCCAACGTCCTGACTTTC
.,TRBV19,.,TRBJ1-1,CASTPWSRGNTEAFF,TGTGCCAGTACCCCGTGGTCCCGGGGGAACACTGAAGCTTTCTTT
.,TRBV7-2,.,TRBJ2-7,CASSPNFYEQYF,TGTGCCAGCAGCCCTAATTTTTACGAGCAGTACTTC
.,TRBV9,TRBD2,TRBJ2-7,CASSVSAGGPHEQYF,TGTGCCAGCAGCGTATCAGCGGGAGGGCCCCACGAGCAGTACTTC
.,TRBV19,.,TRBJ1-2,CASRTGIRGGYTF,TGTGCCAGTAGGACCGGAATCAGGGGCGGCTACACCTTC
.,TRBV19,.,TRBJ2-3,CASSIAGADTQYF,TGTGCCAGTAGTATAGCGGGAGCAGATACGCAGTATTTT
.,TRBV27,TRBD1,TRBJ2-7,CASSPFLGTGLDEQYF,TGTGCCAGCAGTCCGTTTTTAGGGACAGGTCTCGACGAGCAGTACTTC
.,TRBV5-4,TRBD2,TRBJ2-1,CASSRSGRATNEQFF,TGTGCCAGCAGCCGAAGCGGGAGGGCCACGAATGAGCAGTTCTTC
.,TRBV27,TRBD1,TRBJ2-7,CASRWTGGEQYF,TGTGCCAGCAGATGGACAGGGGGCGAGCAGTACTTC
once,TRBV27,TRBD2,TRBJ2-1,CASSLRATSGYNEQFF,TGTGCCAGCAGTTTAAGGGCGACTAGCGGATACAATGAGCAGTTCTTC
few,TRBV5-1,.,TRBJ2-7,CASSLDSGVGEQYF,TGCGCCAGCAGCTTGGACTCCGGGGTCGGCGAGCAGTACTTC
.,TRBV19,.,TRBJ1-2,CASSILTNYGYTF,TGTGCCAGTAGTATCTTGACAAATTATGGCTACACCTTC
once,TRBV7-3,TRBD2,TRBJ2-5,CASSIPIAGVVTQYF,TGTGCCAGCAGCATACCCATAGCGGGAGTAGTGACCCAGTACTTC
.,TRBV5-4,TRBD2,TRBJ2-5,CASSGIAGEETQYF,TGTGCCAGCAGCGGTATAGCGGGAGAAGAGACCCAGTACTTC
.,TRBV9,TRBD1,TRBJ2-1,CASSPRDRGSYEQFF,TGTGCCAGCAGCCCCCGGGACAGGGGGTCCTATGAGCAGTTCTTC
.,TRBV5-6,TRBD1,TRBJ2-1,CASFFPGQGYNEQFF,TGTGCCAGCTTTTTCCCGGGACAGGGGTACAATGAGCAGTTCTTC
.,TRBV6-1,.,TRBJ2-4,CASSEAGGNIQYF,TGTGCCAGCAGTGAAGCGGGGGGAAACATTCAGTACTTC
.,TRBV6-5,.,TRBJ1-1,CASSYSLGGEAFF,TGTGCCAGCAGTTACTCGTTAGGGGGTGAAGCTTTCTTT
.,TRBV7-6,TRBD1,TRBJ1-2,CASSPTGTYGYTF,TGTGCCAGCAGCCCGACAGGGACCTATGGCTACACCTTC
.,TRBV28,TRBD1,TRBJ2-7,CASSPNRGPNFYEQYF,TGTGCCAGCAGTCCGAACAGGGGACCCAATTTCTACGAGCAGTACTTC
.,TRBV11-1,.,TRBJ1-1,CASSFKGGGEAFF,TGTGCCAGCAGCTTCAAAGGGGGGGGTGAAGCTTTCTTT